One sample yielded the 26 T cell receptor beta chains listed below, sequenced in a study of T cells in Graves' hyperthyroidism and ophthalmopathy. RNA transcripts served as the template for amplifying TCR beta CDR3 regions. HTBI primers were used for first-round RT-PCR of the TCR CDR3. TCRdb called the multiplex PCR reads again in MiXCR, with one record for every CDR3 protein. This sample has under 350,000 distinct CDR3 sequences, with about 18% found just once. The sequenced material came from blood. Every receptor here comes from a woman aged 45 to 65 with Graves' hyperthyroidism.

There are many counts of this clonotype. The chain has TRBV13 and TRBJ2-1, with 7 bases identical to TRBD1. This CDR3 has 14 amino acids. Trimming at V came to 5 bases and at J to 7 bases, leaving 8 bases not matched to a gene. Germline V gives CDR1 PRHDT, CDR2 FYEKMQ (reference sequence). The CDR3 sequence: CASSPQQGRNEQFF. CDR3 DNA: TGTGCCAGCAGCCCCCAACAGGGGAGAAATGAGCAGTTCTTC. The complete variable domain, with remaining parts taken from reference TRBV13 and TRBJ2-1, reads AAGVIQSPRHLIKEKRETATLKCYPIPRHDTVYWYQQGPGQDPQFLISFYEKMQSDKGSIPDRFSAQQFSDYHSELNMSSLELGDSALYFCASSPQQGRNEQFFGPGTRLTVL.

This chain connects TRBV27 to TRBJ2-4, with 7 bases fitting TRBD1. The CDR3 covers 14 residues. Germline CDR1 and CDR2: MNHEY and SMNVEV (reference sequence). With 2 bases clipped from V and 7 bases from J, the junction kept 5 bases outside the gene matches. The CDR3 nucleotides are TGTGCCAGCAGTTTACAAGGGGGCAAGAACATTCAGTACTTC. It specifies CASSLQGGKNIQYF.

There are many counts of this clonotype. The gene calls are TRBV7-8 and TRBJ2-1; possibly TRBD1 or TRBD2 for D (5 bases each). This CDR3 contains 14 residues. CDR1 SGHVS and CDR2 FQNEAQ come from the germline V gene. Deletions cut 4 bases from V and 5 bases from J, with 12 bases between. The CDR3 DNA reads as TGTGCCAGCAGCTCTAGCCCGGACAACAATGAGCAGTTCTTC. Protein sequence: CASSSSPDNNEQFF.

The chain is built from TRBV11-2 and TRBJ1-3; possible D gene TRBD1, 5 bases. V was cut by 4 bases and J by 1 base, with 8 bases left in between. The CDR3 runs 14 residues. Germline V gene data show CDR1 as SGHAT and CDR2 as FQNNGV. CDR3 region: CASSSTVSGNTIYF. The CDR3 region has the DNA TGTGCCAGCAGCTCGACAGTTTCTGGAAACACCATATATTTT. Drawing the rest from reference TRBV11-2 and TRBJ1-3, the complete variable domain is EAGVAQSPRYKIIEKRQSVAFWCNPISGHATLYWYQQILGQGPKLLIQFQNNGVVDDSQLPKDRFSAERLKGVDSTLKIQPAKLEDSAVYLCASSSTVSGNTIYFGEGSWLTVV.

This clonotype was recorded many times. The genes are TRBV18 and TRBJ1-1, with D perhaps matching TRBD1 (6 bases). The CDR3 sequence is 15 residues long. Per the germline V gene, CDR1 is KGHSH and CDR2 is LQKENI. V lost 3 bases to trimming and J lost 2 bases, with 13 bases between them. The CDR3 DNA is TGTGCCAGCTCACCCCCGGGACATCGAAACACTGAAGCTTTCTTT. It yields the protein CASSPPGHRNTEAFF.

In regard to this clonotype: The junction departs from the called germline gene at one end, perhaps through a read error. This sequence joins TRBV20-1 and TRBJ1-1, with D possibly TRBD1 on 6 matching bases. This CDR3 contains 14 residues. CDR1 is DFQATT, CDR2 SNEGSKA, per germline (reference sequence). CDR3 protein: CSARRSGAGTGAFF. The CDR3, as DNA: TGCAGTGCTAGAAGGTCAGGGGCTGGCACTGGAGCTTTCTTT.

There are a few counts of this clonotype. The junction shows a germline mismatch at one end, possibly a read error. The J gene is TRBJ2-1, the V gene TRBV6-1; 7 bases agree with TRBD2. The CDR3 has 15 residues. The germline gives CDR1 MNHNS, CDR2 SASEGT. The CDR3 coding sequence is TGTGCCAGCAGGGAAGGCGGGAGCTCCTACAATGAGCAGTTCTTC. Translation: CASREGGSSYNEQFF.

This clonotype was recorded at least ten times. The rearrangement links TRBV30 to TRBJ1-4; D gene ambiguous. The CDR3 is 14 residues long. Germline loops: CDR1 GTSNPN, CDR2 SVGIG (reference sequence). In DNA form, the CDR3 reads TGTGCTTCCCAGGAGGGTTTCGAGGGAGAAAAACTGTTTTTT. Amino acids: CASQEGFEGEKLFF.

This clonotype has more than one count but fewer than ten. This rearrangement joins TRBV7-9 to TRBJ1-1; D ambiguous. In germline, CDR1 is SEHNR, CDR2 FQNEAQ (reference sequence). This CDR3 region has 15 residues. V was trimmed by 5 bases and J by 1 base, leaving 14 bases between them. The CDR3 is CASSPRAGANTEAFF. CDR3 nucleotide sequence: TGTGCCAGCAGCCCAAGGGCAGGAGCGAACACTGAAGCTTTCTTT.

This clonotype was observed at least ten times. The chain has TRBV6-2 or TRBV6-3 and TRBJ2-7, with 12 nucleotides matching TRBD2. CDR3 size: 17 residues. V was clipped by 2 bases and J by 3 bases; unmatched bases: 8. The germline CDR1 and CDR2 sequences are MNHEY and SVGEGT. CDR3: CASSYPTGTSGFYEQYF. The DNA for the CDR3 is TGTGCCAGCAGTTACCCTACCGGGACTAGCGGGTTCTACGAGCAGTACTTC.

The chain employs TRBV28 and TRBJ2-2; TRBD1 matches at 10 bases. V dropped 5 bases and J dropped 6; count of bases not matched to a gene: 3. Germline loops: CDR1 MDHEN, CDR2 SYDVKM. This CDR3 is 14 amino acids long. CDR3 nucleotide sequence: TGTGCCAGCAGTCCGACAGGGGGCTCCGGGGAGCTGTTTTTT. It encodes CASSPTGGSGELFF.

V and J are TRBV5-1 and TRBJ1-1, with D maybe TRBD1 (5 bases). Germline V gives CDR1 SGHRS, CDR2 YFSETQ. V lost 5 bases and J lost 5, with 16 bases in between. The CDR3 is 14 amino acids. The CDR3 nucleotides are TGCGCCAGCAGTGCGGGGCAGGGTTGGACTGAAGCTTTCTTT. Amino acid sequence: CASSAGQGWTEAFF.

This clonotype occurred many times. The chain combines TRBV28 with TRBJ1-1; D is unclear. Trimming pared 7 bases from V and 8 bases from J, leaving 17 bases between. This CDR3 contains 13 residues. Looked up from germline, CDR1 is MDHEN and CDR2 is SYDVKM. The chain's CDR3 is CASTVGRRLEAFF. CDR3 nucleotides: TGTGCCAGCACCGTCGGAAGGAGGCTAGAAGCTTTCTTT.

As to this clonotype: One end of the junction fails to match germline, which may point to a read error. The chain joins TRBV5-5 to TRBJ2-7; D perhaps matches TRBD1 (6 bases). Germline V gene lookup returns CDR1 SGHKS and CDR2 YYEKEE (reference sequence). There are 15 residues in the CDR3. CDR3 protein: CTSSLELGAGYEQYF. The CDR3 coding sequence is TGTACCAGCAGCTTGGAGCTGGGGGCTGGGTACGAGCAGTACTTC.

The J gene is TRBJ2-2, the V gene TRBV7-3; TRBD1 agrees at 7 bases. The CDR3 is 16 residues long. Looked up from germline, CDR1 is SGHTA and CDR2 is FQGTGA. Germline trimming cut 5 bases from V and 6 bases from J; bases unmatched to any gene: 12. CDR3 DNA: TGTGCCAGCAGCCCCGGGACAGCAGTGATTTCCGGGGAGCTGTTTTTT. Its protein product is CASSPGTAVISGELFF.

In its sample, this clonotype was seen a few times. Germline and junction disagree at one end, which may indicate a read error. The chain links TRBV30 to TRBJ2-1; 7 nucleotides line up with TRBD2. This CDR3 has 16 residues. Germline V gene sequence: CDR1 GTSNPN, CDR2 SVGIG (reference sequence). The CDR3 region has the DNA TGTACCTGGCCACTGCCGTTAGCGGGCTCCTACAATGAGCAGTTCTTC. This translates into CTWPLPLAGSYNEQFF.

As regards this clonotype: A read error may explain this, as a much larger clone is one base away. The CDR3 bases are TGTGCCAGCAGCTTAGCCGATATACAGTCTGGACGAACTAATGAAAAACTGTTTTTT. This sequence encodes CASSLADIQSGRTNEKLFF. V and J are TRBV11-2 and TRBJ1-4; D is undetermined. CDR3 size: 19 residues. The V end was cut by 1 base, the J end by 1 base, with 19 bases between. In germline, CDR1 is SGHAT, CDR2 FQNNGV.

Only a few counts were recorded for this clonotype. This sequence may be a read error, since a much larger clone differs from it by one base. J is TRBJ1-1 and V is TRBV3-1; possible D gene TRBD1, 6 bases. V gave up 4 bases and J gave up 0 bases, with 12 bases separating them. The germline CDR1 and CDR2 sequences are LGHDT and YNNKEL (reference sequence). This CDR3 contains 15 residues. CDR3 DNA sequence: TGTGCCAGCAGCCTTTCCGACAGGTTGAACACTGAAGCTTTCTTT. It specifies CASSLSDRLNTEAFF. The full variable domain, rest sourced from reference TRBV3-1 and TRBJ1-1, is DTAVSQTPKYLVTQMGNDKSIKCEQNLGHDTMYWYKQDSKKFLKIMFSYNNKELIINETVPNRFSPKSPDKAHLNLHINSLELGDSAVYFCASSLSDRLNTEAFFGQGTRLTVV.

With respect to this clonotype: An end of the junction does not agree with germline; a read error may underlie this. The chain carries TRBV3-1 and TRBJ2-7; D is possibly TRBD1 (5 bases). The CDR3 covers 16 residues. Germline V lookup: CDR1 LGHDT, CDR2 YNNKEL (reference sequence). The CDR3 bases are TGCGCCAGCAGCCTCGGTGTATTAGGGGCCCACTACGAGCAGTACTTC. Its protein is CASSLGVLGAHYEQYF.

This clonotype showed up just a few times. The rearrangement joins TRBV7-3 to TRBJ2-1, with 13 positions matching TRBD2. V was pared by 5 bases and J by 12 bases, with 10 bases of the junction left unmatched. Germline V gene sequence: CDR1 SGHTA, CDR2 FQGTGA. The CDR3 runs to 15 residues. This CDR3 is CASSPGTSGKIAQFF. CDR3 coding DNA: TGTGCCAGCAGCCCTGGGACTAGCGGGAAGATTGCGCAGTTCTTC.

This clonotype was counted only a few times. This chain uses TRBV9 with TRBJ1-5; 11 nucleotides agree with TRBD1. The V segment lost 4 bases and the J segment 1 base; nucleotides outside the gene matches: 10. The germline V gene encodes CDR1 SGDLS and CDR2 YYNGEE. The CDR3 covers 18 residues. Here the CDR3 DNA reads TGTGCCAGCAGCCTCTATTGGGACAGGGGGTTCAGCAATCAGCCCCAGCATTTT. This sequence encodes CASSLYWDRGFSNQPQHF.

This clonotype was counted between two and nine times. This chain joins TRBV11-3 and TRBJ1-3; TRBD1 might be the D (5 bases). V was pared by 5 bases and J by 1 base, with 12 bases between. The CDR3 has 15 amino acids. Looked up from germline, CDR1 is SGHNT and CDR2 is YENEEA. The CDR3 nucleotides read TGTGCCAGCAGCACCCTTTGGGGGTCTGGAAACACCATATATTTT. It codes for CASSTLWGSGNTIYF. The full variable domain, its missing parts supplied by reference TRBV11-3 and TRBJ1-3, is EAGVVQSPRYKIIEKKQPVAFWCNPISGHNTLYWYLQNLGQGPELLIRYENEEAVDDSQLPKDRFSAERLKGVDSTLKIQPAELGDSAVYLCASSTLWGSGNTIYFGEGSWLTVV.

This clonotype was seen repeatedly, ten times or more. V gene TRBV7-9 combines with J gene TRBJ2-5, with D possibly called TRBD1 or TRBD2 (7 bases each). Trimming shortened V by 4 bases and J by 5 bases, and 20 bases separated the two germline ends. The CDR3 sequence is 16 residues long. Germline V lookup: CDR1 SEHNR, CDR2 FQNEAQ (reference sequence). Here the CDR3 reads CASSSVTGREVETQYF. In DNA form, the CDR3 reads TGTGCCAGCAGCTCAGTGACAGGGAGGGAAGTGGAGACCCAGTACTTC. The whole variable domain, filled in from reference TRBV7-9 and TRBJ2-5, reads DTGVSQNPRHKITKRGQNVTFRCDPISEHNRLYWYRQTLGQGPEFLTYFQNEAQLEKSRLLSDRFSAERPKGSFSTLEIQRTEQGDSAMYLCASSSVTGREVETQYFGPGTRLLVL.

The V and J genes are TRBV6-1 and TRBJ2-7, with D tentatively TRBD1 or TRBD2 (5 bases each). CDR1 is MNHNS, CDR2 SASEGT, per germline. The CDR3 length is 15 residues. V lost 2 bases and J 3 bases, leaving 14 bases between the germline ends. The CDR3 bases are TGTGCCAGCAGTGAATCTTTACGAGGGGACTACGAGCAGTACTTC. Translating it yields CASSESLRGDYEQYF.

This clonotype has just a few counts. The chain joins TRBV5-1 to TRBJ2-5, with a possible D match to TRBD2 (6 bases). Looked up from germline, CDR1 is SGHRS and CDR2 is YFSETQ. V lost 4 bases and J 4 bases, leaving 17 bases between the germline ends. This CDR3 contains 15 residues. The CDR3 sequence: CASSHLPASAETQYF. In DNA form, the CDR3 reads TGCGCCAGCAGCCACCTTCCGGCTAGCGCAGAGACCCAGTACTTC.

This clonotype appeared many times. The V and J genes are TRBV6-1 and TRBJ1-1, with 7 bases fitting TRBD1. V shed 5 bases, J shed 9 bases, and the junction held 6 bases outside the gene matches. CDR1 MNHNS and CDR2 SASEGT come from the germline V gene. The CDR3 spans 12 residues. The CDR3 sequence: CASSYTGAKAFF. CDR3 sequence (DNA): TGTGCCAGCAGTTACACAGGGGCGAAAGCTTTCTTT.